The 6 T cell receptor beta chains below all came from one sample that was sequenced in a study of blood T cell repertoires in COVID-19 (dated by TCRdb to 2018 to 2020). The library relied on the immunoSEQ multiplex PCR assay. In TCRdb, the immuneACCESS table is reduced to in-frame sequences with V and J assigned. These tables do not hold every clone; where another copy was compared, an unresolved V gene accounts for under half, and the others remain unexplained. For this sample there are around 110,000 clones; just under 80% appear just once. The ten top clones hold approximately 16% of the sample. Sequenced input: peripheral blood. The receptors were gathered from a man in his sixties with active or convalescent COVID-19.

The V and J genes are TRBV28 and TRBJ2-7, with no clear D. Germline assignment: CDR1 MDHEN and CDR2 SYDVKM. V lost 4 bases and J lost 0, with 16 bases in between. This CDR3 contains 16 residues. DNA for the CDR3: TGTGCCAGCAGTTCCCCGGCGGCCTTAAGCTCCTACGAGCAGTACTTC. Translating gives CASSSPAALSSYEQYF.

V and J are TRBV14 and TRBJ2-1; 7 bases are a match to TRBD2. The CDR3 sequence is 15 residues long. V lost 4 bases and J lost 7; bases outside the gene matches: 10. Germline loops: CDR1 SGHDN, CDR2 FVKESK. The CDR3 sequence is CASSRRGSGENEQFF. The DNA of the CDR3 is TGTGCCAGCAGCCGTCGCGGGAGTGGGGAAAATGAGCAGTTCTTC.

This clone has just a few counts. This sequence joins TRBV28 and TRBJ1-4, with TRBD1 matching 9 bases. This CDR3 has 14 amino acids. After removal of 6 bases from V and 8 bases from J, the junction contained 7 bases not matched to a gene. The germline V gene encodes CDR1 MDHEN and CDR2 SYDVKM. As DNA, the CDR3 is TGTGCCAGCAGGGACAGGGGCCGGGCAGAAAAACTGTTTTTT. The encoded protein is CASRDRGRAEKLFF.

The CDR3 sequence is CAWRREGYSDTQYF. The CDR3 DNA follows: TGTGCCTGGAGACGGGAGGGGTACTCAGATACGCAGTATTTT. The chain combines TRBV30 with TRBJ2-3, with 8 positions matching TRBD2. The CDR3 has 14 residues. V shed 3 bases and J 4 bases; nucleotides not matched to a gene: 6. Germline CDR1 reads GTSNPN; CDR2 reads SVGIG (reference sequence).

This rearrangement joins TRBV6-2 or TRBV6-3 to TRBJ1-4; unclear D gene. From germline, CDR1 is MNHEY and CDR2 SVGEGT. The CDR3 covers 16 residues. Trimming pared 4 bases from V and 2 bases from J, leaving 14 bases between. The CDR3 protein is CASSSTKTGTNEKLFF. In DNA, the CDR3 is TGTGCCAGCAGTTCCACTAAAACGGGGACTAATGAAAAACTGTTTTTT.

The genes are TRBV9 and TRBJ2-1; weak D call: TRBD1 (6 bases). Germline-derived CDR1 and CDR2 are SGDLS and YYNGEE. Trimming removed 4 bases at V and 3 bases at J, with 17 bases between. The CDR3 covers 16 residues. The CDR3: CASSPWQGFGYNEQFF. In DNA, the CDR3 is TGTGCCAGCAGCCCCTGGCAGGGGTTCGGCTACAATGAGCAGTTCTTC. Drawing the rest from reference TRBV9 and TRBJ2-1, the complete variable domain is DSGVTQTPKHLITATGQRVTLRCSPRSGDLSVYWYQQSLDQGLQFLIQYYNGEERAKGNILERFSAQQFPDLHSELNLSSLELGDSALYFCASSPWQGFGYNEQFFGPGTRLTVL.